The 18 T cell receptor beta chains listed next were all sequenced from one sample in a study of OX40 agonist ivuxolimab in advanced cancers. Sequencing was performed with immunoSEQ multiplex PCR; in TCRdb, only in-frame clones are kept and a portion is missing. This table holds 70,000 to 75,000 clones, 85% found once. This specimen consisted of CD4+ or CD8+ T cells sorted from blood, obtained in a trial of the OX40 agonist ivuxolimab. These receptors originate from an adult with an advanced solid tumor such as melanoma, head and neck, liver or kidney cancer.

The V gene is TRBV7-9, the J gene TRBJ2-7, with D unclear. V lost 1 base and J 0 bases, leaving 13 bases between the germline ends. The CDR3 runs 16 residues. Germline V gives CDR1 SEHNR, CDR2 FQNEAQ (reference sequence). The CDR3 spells CASSLGVSADSYEQYF. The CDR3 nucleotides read TGTGCCAGCAGCTTAGGAGTGAGTGCAGACTCCTACGAGCAGTACTTC.

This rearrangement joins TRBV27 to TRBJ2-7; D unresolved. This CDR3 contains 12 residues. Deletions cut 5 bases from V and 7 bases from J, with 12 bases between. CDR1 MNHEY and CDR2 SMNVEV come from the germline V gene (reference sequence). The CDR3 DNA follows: TGTGCCAGCAGTCTAGAAAAAGGGGAGCAGTACTTC. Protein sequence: CASSLEKGEQYF.

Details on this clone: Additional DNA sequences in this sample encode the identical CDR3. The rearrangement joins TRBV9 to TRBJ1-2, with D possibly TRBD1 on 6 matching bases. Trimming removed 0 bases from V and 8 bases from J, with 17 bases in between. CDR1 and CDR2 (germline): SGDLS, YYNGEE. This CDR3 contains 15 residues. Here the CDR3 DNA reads TGTGCCAGCAGCGTAGGGGGGCGGGAGCTAAAGGGCTACACCTTC. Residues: CASSVGGRELKGYTF.

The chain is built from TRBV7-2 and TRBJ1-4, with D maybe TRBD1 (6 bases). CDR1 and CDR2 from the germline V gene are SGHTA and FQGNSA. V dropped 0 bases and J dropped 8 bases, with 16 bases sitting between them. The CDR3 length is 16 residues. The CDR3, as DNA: TGTGCCAGCAGCTTAGCGTCTCGGCAGGGGAACGAAAAACTGTTTTTT. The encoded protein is CASSLASRQGNEKLFF. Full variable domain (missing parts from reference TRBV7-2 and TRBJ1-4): GAGVSQSPSNKVTEKGKDVELRCDPISGHTALYWYRQSLGQGLEFLIYFQGNSAPDKSGLPSDRFSAERTGGSVSTLTIQRTQQEDSAVYLCASSLASRQGNEKLFFGSGTQLSVL.

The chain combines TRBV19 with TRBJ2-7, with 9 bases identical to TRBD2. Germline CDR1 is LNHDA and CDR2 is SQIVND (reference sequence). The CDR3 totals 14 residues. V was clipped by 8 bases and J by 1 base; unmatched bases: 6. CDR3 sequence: CASQTSGTSYEQYF. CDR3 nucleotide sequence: TGTGCCAGTCAGACTAGCGGCACTTCCTACGAGCAGTACTTC. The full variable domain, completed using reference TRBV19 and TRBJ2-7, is DGGITQSPKYLFRKEGQNVTLSCEQNLNHDAMYWYRQDPGQGLRLIYYSQIVNDFQKGDIAEGYSVSREKKESFPLTVTSAQKNPTAFYLCASQTSGTSYEQYFGPGTRLTVT.

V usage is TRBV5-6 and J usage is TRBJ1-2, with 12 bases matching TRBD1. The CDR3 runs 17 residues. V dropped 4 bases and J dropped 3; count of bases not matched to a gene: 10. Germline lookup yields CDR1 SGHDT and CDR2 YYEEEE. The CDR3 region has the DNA TGTGCCAGCAGCCCCGGGACAGGGGGCCGCTTTGACTATGGCTACACCTTC. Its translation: CASSPGTGGRFDYGYTF.

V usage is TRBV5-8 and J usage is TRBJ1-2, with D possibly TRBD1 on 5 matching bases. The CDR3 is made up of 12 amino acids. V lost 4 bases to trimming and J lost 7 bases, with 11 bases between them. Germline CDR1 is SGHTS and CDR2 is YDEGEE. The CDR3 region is CASSPDGAGYTF. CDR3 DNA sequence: TGTGCCAGCAGCCCGGACGGGGCTGGCTACACCTTC.

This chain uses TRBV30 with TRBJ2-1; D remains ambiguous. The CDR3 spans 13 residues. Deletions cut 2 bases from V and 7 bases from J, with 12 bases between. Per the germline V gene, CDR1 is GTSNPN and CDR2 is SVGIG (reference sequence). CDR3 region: CAWSSLDWNEQFF. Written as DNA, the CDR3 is TGTGCCTGGAGTAGTCTAGATTGGAATGAGCAGTTCTTC.

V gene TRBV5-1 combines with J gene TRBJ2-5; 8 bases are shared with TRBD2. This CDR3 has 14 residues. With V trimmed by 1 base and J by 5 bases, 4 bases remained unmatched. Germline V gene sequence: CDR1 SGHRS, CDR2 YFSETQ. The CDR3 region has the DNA TGCGCCAGCAGCTTGTCGGGACTAGTGGAGACCCAGTACTTC. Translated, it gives CASSLSGLVETQYF.

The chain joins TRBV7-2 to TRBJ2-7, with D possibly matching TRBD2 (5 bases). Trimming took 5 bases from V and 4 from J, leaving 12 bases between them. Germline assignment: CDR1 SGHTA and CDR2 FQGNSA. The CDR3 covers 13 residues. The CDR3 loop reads CASSPSGLYEQYF. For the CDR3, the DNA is TGTGCCAGCAGCCCGAGCGGACTTTACGAGCAGTACTTC.

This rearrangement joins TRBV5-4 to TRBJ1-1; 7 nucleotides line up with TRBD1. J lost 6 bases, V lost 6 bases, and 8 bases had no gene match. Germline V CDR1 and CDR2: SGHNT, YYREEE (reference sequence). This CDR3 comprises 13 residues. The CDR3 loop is CASKYRGDPEAFF. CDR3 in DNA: TGTGCCAGCAAATACAGGGGAGACCCTGAAGCTTTCTTT.

The chain's CDR3 is CASSLEGGRVEKLFF. As DNA, the CDR3 is TGTGCCAGCAGCTTAGAAGGTGGGCGAGTTGAAAAACTGTTTTTT. The chain carries TRBV7-6 and TRBJ1-4; no definite D call. Trimming stripped 1 base from V and 7 bases from J, with 13 bases between. CDR1 is SGHVS, CDR2 FNYEAQ, per germline. This CDR3 comprises 15 residues.

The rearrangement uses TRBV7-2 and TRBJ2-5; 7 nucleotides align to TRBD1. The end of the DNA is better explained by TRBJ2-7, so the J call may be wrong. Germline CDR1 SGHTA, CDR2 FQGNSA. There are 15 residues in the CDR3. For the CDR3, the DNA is TGTGCCAGCAGCTTCGGGACGGGACAGAGCTACGAGCAGTACTTC. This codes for CASSFGTGQSYEQYF.

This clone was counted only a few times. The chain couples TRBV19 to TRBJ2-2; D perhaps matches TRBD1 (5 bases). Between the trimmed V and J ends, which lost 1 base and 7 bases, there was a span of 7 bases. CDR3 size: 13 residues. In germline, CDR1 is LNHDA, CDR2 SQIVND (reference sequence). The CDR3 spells CASSIGQIGELFF. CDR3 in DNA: TGTGCCAGTAGTATAGGACAGATCGGGGAGCTGTTTTTT.

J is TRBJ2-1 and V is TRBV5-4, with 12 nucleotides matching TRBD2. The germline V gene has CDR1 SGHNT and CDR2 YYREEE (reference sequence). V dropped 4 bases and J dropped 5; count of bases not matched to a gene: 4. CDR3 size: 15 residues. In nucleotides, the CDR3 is TGTGCCAGCAGCATACGACTAGCGGGAGACAATGAGCAGTTCTTC. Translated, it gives CASSIRLAGDNEQFF.

The CDR3 region has the DNA TGTGCCAGCAGTTCCGACAGAAATTCACCCCTCCACTTT. This gives the protein CASSSDRNSPLHF. The chain has TRBV28 and TRBJ1-6, with a weak D call TRBD1 (5 bases). CDR3 length: 13 amino acids. V gave up 4 bases and J gave up 7 bases, with 8 bases separating them. Germline values: CDR1 MDHEN, CDR2 SYDVKM.

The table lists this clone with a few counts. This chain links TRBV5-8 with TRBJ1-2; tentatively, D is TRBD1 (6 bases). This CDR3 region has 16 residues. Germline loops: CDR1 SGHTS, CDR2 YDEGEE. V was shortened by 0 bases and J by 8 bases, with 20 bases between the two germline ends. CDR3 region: CASSLAGLGHLRGYTF. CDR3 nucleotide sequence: TGTGCCAGCAGCTTGGCCGGTCTGGGACACTTGAGGGGCTACACCTTC.

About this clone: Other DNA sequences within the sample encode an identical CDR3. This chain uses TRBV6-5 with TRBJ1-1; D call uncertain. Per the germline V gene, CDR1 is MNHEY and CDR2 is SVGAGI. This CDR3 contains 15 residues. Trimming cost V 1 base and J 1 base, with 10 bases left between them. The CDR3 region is CASSYFTGRNTEAFF. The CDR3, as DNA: TGTGCCAGCAGTTACTTTACGGGCAGGAACACTGAAGCTTTCTTT.